Sequencing of this T cell receptor beta chain was carried out in a study of blood T cell repertoires in COVID-19. J lost 7 bases, V lost 2 bases, and 7 bases had no gene match. This CDR3 region has 15 residues. Germline CDR1 reads SGHVS; CDR2 reads FNYEAQ. Assay: immunoSEQ multiplex PCR; the TCRdb copy retains only in-frame clones and omits some. The table has approximately 490,000 clones, roughly 87% seen once. The sequence was collected from a woman under 30 who had recovered from COVID-19. Sequencing input: PBMCs or T cells enriched from blood (not recorded which). This rearrangement joins TRBV7-6 to TRBJ1-5; 8 positions agree with TRBD1. CDR3 sequence: CASSLYPGGDQPQHF. The CDR3 bases are TGTGCCAGCAGCTTATATCCAGGGGGCGACCAGCCCCAGCATTTT.